The TCR beta chain described here comes from a study of T cell changes during pregnancy in multiple sclerosis. Assay: immunoSEQ multiplex PCR; the TCRdb copy retains only in-frame clones and omits some. Here the sample spans about 55,000 clones, more than 80% being singletons. The trim removed 5 bases at V and 5 bases at J, leaving 14 bases unmatched. CDR3 length: 16 amino acids. Germline V gene sequence: CDR1 SGHRS, CDR2 YFSETQ. The chain has TRBV5-1 and TRBJ2-3, with 7 bases fitting TRBD1. This TCR was sampled from a female donor with multiple sclerosis, enrolled in a pregnancy study. This sample comprised CD4+ T cells from peripheral blood mononuclear cells, obtained in the first trimester of pregnancy. The DNA of the CDR3 is TGCGCCAGCAGTGACAGGGAAAAGTTTTTGAAAGATACGCAGTATTTT. Residues: CASSDREKFLKDTQYF.